The rows below give T cell receptor beta chains drawn from one sample of a study of OX40 agonist ivuxolimab in advanced cancers. Assay used: immunoSEQ multiplex PCR; TCRdb lists only in-frame clones, some missing. The table lists under 65,000 clones, 80% to 90% of them singletons. The sequenced sample was CD4+ or CD8+ T cells sorted from blood, obtained in a trial of the OX40 agonist ivuxolimab. The receptor source for this set is an adult with an advanced solid tumor such as melanoma, head and neck, liver or kidney cancer. Both conserved end residues are part of each CDR3. A D gene is named only where the DNA matches it firmly. Clone size is not always given. Where it is, it says once, few, many or a class for expanded clones.

TRBD1,TRBV28,TRBJ2-7,.,CASSMTGAYEQYF,TGTGCCAGCAGTATGACAGGGGCCTACGAGCAGTACTTC
.,TRBV10-3,TRBJ1-2,.,CAISVRVGEGGYTF,TGTGCCATCAGCGTTCGAGTAGGAGAGGGTGGCTACACCTTC
.,TRBV27,TRBJ1-2,once,CASSFSVNYGYTF,TGTGCCAGCAGTTTCTCCGTTAACTATGGCTACACCTTC
TRBD2,TRBV5-1,TRBJ2-1,.,CASSLAVTSGYNEQFF,TGCGCCAGCAGCTTGGCCGTCACTAGCGGATACAATGAGCAGTTCTTC
TRBD1,TRBV28,TRBJ1-4,.,CATRAGQGIRKLFF,TGTGCCACCAGGGCCGGACAGGGAATACGAAAACTGTTTTTT
.,TRBV7-2,TRBJ1-1,few,CASRFSGQNTEAFF,TGTGCCAGCAGATTTTCGGGACAGAACACTGAAGCTTTCTTT
TRBD2,TRBV7-9,TRBJ2-3,.,CASSLDPGLVPDTQYF,TGTGCCAGCAGCTTGGACCCGGGACTAGTCCCTGATACGCAGTATTTT
.,TRBV6-1,TRBJ2-6,.,CASSEQGGTNVLTF,TGTGCCAGCAGTGAGCAGGGGGGTACCAACGTCCTGACTTTC
.,TRBV7-2,TRBJ2-3,.,CASSSLGTDTQYF,TGTGCCAGCAGCTCGCTGGGCACAGATACGCAGTATTTT
.,TRBV5-1,TRBJ1-5,.,CASSLGVPSNQPQHF,TGCGCCAGCAGCTTGGGGGTACCTAGCAATCAGCCCCAGCATTTT
TRBD1,TRBV6-1,TRBJ1-2,once,CASSEPGQGMRGYTF,TGTGCCAGCAGTGAACCGGGACAGGGGATGAGGGGCTACACCTTC
.,TRBV7-9,TRBJ2-7,few,CASSPRGPYEQYF,TGTGCCAGCAGCCCCCGAGGACCCTACGAGCAGTACTTC
.,TRBV14,TRBJ2-4,.,CASRRGGLGNIQYF,TGTGCCAGCAGACGAGGGGGGCTCGGAAACATTCAGTACTTC
.,TRBV27,TRBJ2-1,.,CASSNNYNEQFF,TGTGCCAGCAGTAATAACTACAATGAGCAGTTCTTC
.,TRBV11-3,TRBJ2-1,few,CASSLGGRGNEQFF,TGTGCCAGCAGCTTAGGGGGCAGAGGGAATGAGCAGTTCTTC
.,TRBV5-4,TRBJ1-2,.,CASSSMSGYGYTF,TGTGCCAGCAGCTCCATGAGTGGATATGGCTACACCTTC
.,TRBV10-3,TRBJ1-3,.,CAIRAQGIGNTIYF,TGTGCCATCAGGGCCCAGGGTATTGGAAACACCATATATTTT
TRBD1,TRBV6-1,TRBJ2-3,once,CASSERGGHTDTQYF,TGTGCCAGCAGTGAACGAGGGGGCCACACAGATACGCAGTATTTT
TRBD2,TRBV7-9,TRBJ2-7,.,CASSSSGAGAEQYF,TGTGCCAGCAGCTCCTCAGGAGCGGGAGCTGAGCAGTACTTC
TRBD2,TRBV7-8,TRBJ2-5,.,CASSSQTSGGPRAQYF,TGTGCCAGCAGCTCCCAGACTAGCGGGGGGCCCAGGGCCCAGTACTTC
.,TRBV19,TRBJ1-2,few,CASSKGTWGYTF,TGTGCCAGTAGTAAAGGGACCTGGGGCTACACCTTC
.,TRBV9,TRBJ2-2,.,CASRPDVDTGELFF,TGTGCCAGCCGACCGGACGTAGACACCGGGGAGCTGTTTTTT
TRBD1,TRBV5-4,TRBJ1-2,.,CASSGGQGFGYGYTF,TGTGCCAGCAGCGGAGGACAGGGGTTTGGGTATGGCTACACCTTC
.,TRBV19,TRBJ1-2,.,CASSISQAGYGYTF,TGTGCCAGTAGTATAAGTCAGGCCGGGTATGGCTACACCTTC